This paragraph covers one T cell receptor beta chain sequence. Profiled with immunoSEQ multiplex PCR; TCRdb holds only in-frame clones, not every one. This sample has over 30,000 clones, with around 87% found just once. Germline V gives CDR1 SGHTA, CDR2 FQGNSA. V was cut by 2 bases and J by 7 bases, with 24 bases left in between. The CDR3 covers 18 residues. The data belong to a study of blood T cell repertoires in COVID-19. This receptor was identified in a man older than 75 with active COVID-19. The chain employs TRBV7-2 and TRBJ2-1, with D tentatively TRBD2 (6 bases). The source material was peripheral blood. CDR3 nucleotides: TGTGCCAGCAGCTTACGTTCTGTCTGGACGGGAGCTATGAATGAGCAGTTCTTC. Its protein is CASSLRSVWTGAMNEQFF. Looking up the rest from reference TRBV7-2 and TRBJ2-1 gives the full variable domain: GAGVSQSPSNKVTEKGKDVELRCDPISGHTALYWYRQSLGQGLEFLIYFQGNSAPDKSGLPSDRFSAERTGGSVSTLTIQRTQQEDSAVYLCASSLRSVWTGAMNEQFFGPGTRLTVL.